This T cell receptor beta chain came from a study of cytomegalovirus exposure and HLA in healthy donors. Whole-study findings and limits: Equally common other TCR beta chains were less clonally expanded than HLA-associated ones, a later analysis found. A previous analysis found most TCR beta V segments productive roughly 90% or roughly 30% of the time. In a later analysis, at a false discovery rate of 0.05, under 20,000 TCR beta sequences were associated with HLA alleles. Across donors, most TCRs were seen rarely, yet some public ones were widespread.

This clone was recorded a few times. What it recognizes is unknown. Germline CDR1 is SGHTA and CDR2 is FQGNSA. V dropped 0 bases and J dropped 7; count of bases not matched to a gene: 5. This CDR3 region has 15 residues. PCR involved 60 Vbeta and 13 Jbeta primers. The repertoire was sequenced with immunoSEQ multiplex PCR; TCRdb's copy has only in-frame clones and lacks some. This table holds 150,000 to 200,000 clones, roughly 79% found once. The chain joins TRBV7-2 to TRBJ1-2, with TRBD1 matching 10 bases. Specimen: PBMCs. This receptor was taken from a woman younger than 35 in good health and CMV-seropositive. The CDR3 DNA reads as TGTGCCAGCAGCTTAGCAAGGGGGGACAGGGGTGGCTACACCTTC. Encoded protein: CASSLARGDRGGYTF.